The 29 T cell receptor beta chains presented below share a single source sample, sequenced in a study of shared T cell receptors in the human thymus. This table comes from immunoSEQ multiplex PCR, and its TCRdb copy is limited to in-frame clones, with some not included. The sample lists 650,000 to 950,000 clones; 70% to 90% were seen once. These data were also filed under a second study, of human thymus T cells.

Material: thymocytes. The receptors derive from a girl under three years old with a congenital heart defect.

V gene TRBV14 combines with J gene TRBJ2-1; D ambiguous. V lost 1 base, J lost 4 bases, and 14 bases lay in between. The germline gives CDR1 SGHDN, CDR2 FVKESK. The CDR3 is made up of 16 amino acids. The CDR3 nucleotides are TGTGCCAGCAGCCAAGTTAAGTGGCTTAAGTACAATGAGCAGTTCTTC. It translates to CASSQVKWLKYNEQFF.

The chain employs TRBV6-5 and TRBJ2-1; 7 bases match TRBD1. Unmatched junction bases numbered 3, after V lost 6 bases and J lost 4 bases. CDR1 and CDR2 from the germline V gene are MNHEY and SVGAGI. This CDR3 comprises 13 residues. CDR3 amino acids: CASRDRLYNEQFF. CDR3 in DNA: TGTGCCAGCAGGGACAGGTTGTACAATGAGCAGTTCTTC.

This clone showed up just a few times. DNA of the CDR3: TGTGCCAGCAGTCGGGGACTAGAGCGCTTGCGGTGGGGCGAGCAGTACTTC. The encoded protein is CASSRGLERLRWGEQYF. The chain combines TRBV27 with TRBJ2-7; 8 bases are shared with TRBD2. Germline values: CDR1 MNHEY, CDR2 SMNVEV (reference sequence). The length of the CDR3 is 17 residues. Trimming took 5 bases from V and 6 from J; bases not matched to a gene: 18.

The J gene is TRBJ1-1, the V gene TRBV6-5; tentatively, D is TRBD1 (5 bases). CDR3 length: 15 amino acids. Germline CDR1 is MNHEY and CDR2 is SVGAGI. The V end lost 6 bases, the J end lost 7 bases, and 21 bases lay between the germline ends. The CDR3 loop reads CASSQPGWGVGEAFF. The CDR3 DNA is TGTGCCAGCAGCCAACCCGGGTGGGGGGTCGGTGAAGCTTTCTTT.

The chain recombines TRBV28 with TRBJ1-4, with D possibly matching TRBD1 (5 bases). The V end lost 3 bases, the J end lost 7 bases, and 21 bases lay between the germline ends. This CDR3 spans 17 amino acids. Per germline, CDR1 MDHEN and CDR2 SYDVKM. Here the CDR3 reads CASSLGGPGRKIEKLFF. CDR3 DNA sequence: TGTGCCAGCAGTTTGGGGGGACCGGGACGGAAAATTGAAAAACTGTTTTTT.

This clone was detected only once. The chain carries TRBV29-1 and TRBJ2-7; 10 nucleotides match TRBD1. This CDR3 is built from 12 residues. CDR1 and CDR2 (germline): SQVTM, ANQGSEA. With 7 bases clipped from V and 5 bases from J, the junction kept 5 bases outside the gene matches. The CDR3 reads CSARDRGHEQYF. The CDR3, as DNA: TGCAGCGCCCGGGACAGGGGCCACGAGCAGTACTTC.

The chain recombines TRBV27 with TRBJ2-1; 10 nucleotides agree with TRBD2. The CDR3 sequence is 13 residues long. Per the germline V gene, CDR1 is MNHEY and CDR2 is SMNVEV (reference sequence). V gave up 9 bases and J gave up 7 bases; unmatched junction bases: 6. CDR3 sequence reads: CASRLAGWNEQFF. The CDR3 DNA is TGTGCCAGTCGACTAGCGGGTTGGAATGAGCAGTTCTTC.

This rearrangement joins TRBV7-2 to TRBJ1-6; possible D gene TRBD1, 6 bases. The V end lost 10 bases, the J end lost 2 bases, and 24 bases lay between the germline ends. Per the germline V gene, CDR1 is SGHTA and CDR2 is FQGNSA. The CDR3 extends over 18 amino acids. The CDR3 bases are TGTGCCACCATCCCCGGCAGGGGCTCGGGCCCCTATAATTCACCCCTCCACTTT. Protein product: CATIPGRGSGPYNSPLHF.

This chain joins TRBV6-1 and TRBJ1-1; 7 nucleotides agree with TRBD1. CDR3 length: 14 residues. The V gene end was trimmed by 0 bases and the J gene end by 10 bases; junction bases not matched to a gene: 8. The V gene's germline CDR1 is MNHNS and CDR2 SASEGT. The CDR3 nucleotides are TGTGCCAGCAGTGAAGCGTTCAGGGGGGTAAGAGCTTTCTTT. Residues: CASSEAFRGVRAFF.

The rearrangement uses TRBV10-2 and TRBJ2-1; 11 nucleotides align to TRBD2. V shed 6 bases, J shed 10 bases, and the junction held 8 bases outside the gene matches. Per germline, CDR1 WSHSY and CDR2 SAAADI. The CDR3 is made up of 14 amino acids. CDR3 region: CASRQPGTSGEQFF. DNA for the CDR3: TGCGCCAGCAGACAACCCGGGACTAGCGGCGAGCAGTTCTTC.

CDR3 loop: CASSRRTPGYDLLWTYNEQFF. The CDR3 bases are TGCGCCAGCAGCCGCCGGACACCGGGTTACGACCTCCTTTGGACCTACAATGAGCAGTTCTTC. The chain combines TRBV4-3 with TRBJ2-1; the D gene is possibly TRBD1 (5 bases). CDR1 and CDR2 from the germline V gene are LGHNA and YSLEER. The CDR3 is 21 amino acids. V was pared by 4 bases and J by 2 bases, with 30 bases between.

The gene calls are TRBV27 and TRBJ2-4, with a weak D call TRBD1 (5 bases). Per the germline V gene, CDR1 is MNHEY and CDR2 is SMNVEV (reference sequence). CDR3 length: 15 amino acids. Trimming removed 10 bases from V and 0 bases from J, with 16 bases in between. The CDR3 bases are TGTGCCACCCGACGGCAGGGAAAAGCCAAAAACATTCAGTACTTC. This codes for CATRRQGKAKNIQYF.

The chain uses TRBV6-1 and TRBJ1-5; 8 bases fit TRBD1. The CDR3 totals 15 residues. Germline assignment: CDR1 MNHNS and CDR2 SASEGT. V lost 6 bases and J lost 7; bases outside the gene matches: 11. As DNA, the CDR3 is TGTGCCAGCAGCCCAAAGGACAGGGAGTTCCAGCCCCAGCATTTT. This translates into CASSPKDREFQPQHF.

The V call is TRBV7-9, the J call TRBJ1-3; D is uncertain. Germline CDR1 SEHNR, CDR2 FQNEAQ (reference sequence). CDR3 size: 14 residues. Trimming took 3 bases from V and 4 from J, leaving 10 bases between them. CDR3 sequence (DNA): TGTGCCAGCAGCTTGAGGGAACTGGGAAACACCATATATTTT. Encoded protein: CASSLRELGNTIYF.

CDR3 sequence reads: CASSAGWTQETQYF. CDR3 in DNA: TGTGCCAGCAGTGCAGGGTGGACGCAAGAGACCCAGTACTTC. The chain carries TRBV2 and TRBJ2-5; D may be TRBD1 (5 bases). The CDR3 covers 14 residues. Germline loops: CDR1 SNHLY, CDR2 FYNNEI. The germline V and J ends were trimmed by 4 bases and 2 bases, with 11 bases remaining between them.

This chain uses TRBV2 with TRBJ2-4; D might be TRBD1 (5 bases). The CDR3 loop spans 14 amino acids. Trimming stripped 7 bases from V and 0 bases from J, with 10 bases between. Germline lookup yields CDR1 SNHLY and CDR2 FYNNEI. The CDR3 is CASTLTVAKNIQYF. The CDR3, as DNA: TGTGCCAGCACTCTGACAGTAGCCAAAAACATTCAGTACTTC.

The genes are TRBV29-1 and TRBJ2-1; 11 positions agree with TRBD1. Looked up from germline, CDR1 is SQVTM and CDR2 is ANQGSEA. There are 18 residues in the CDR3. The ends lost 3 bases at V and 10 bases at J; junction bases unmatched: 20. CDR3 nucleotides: TGCAGCGTTGAGAGGGACAGGGGGGCCTCTAACTGCGGCCCAGAGCAGTTCTTC. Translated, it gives CSVERDRGASNCGPEQFF.

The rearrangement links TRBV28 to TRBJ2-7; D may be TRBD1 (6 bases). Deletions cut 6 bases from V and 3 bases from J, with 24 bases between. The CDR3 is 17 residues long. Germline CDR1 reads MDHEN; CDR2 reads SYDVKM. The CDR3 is CASSRGQGKVALYEQYF. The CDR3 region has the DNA TGTGCCAGCAGCCGAGGGCAGGGGAAGGTCGCCCTCTACGAGCAGTACTTC.

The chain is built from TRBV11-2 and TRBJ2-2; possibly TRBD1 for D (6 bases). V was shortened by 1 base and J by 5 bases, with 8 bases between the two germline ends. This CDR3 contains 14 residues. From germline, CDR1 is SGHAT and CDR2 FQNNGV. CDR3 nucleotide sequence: TGTGCCAGCAGCTTAGTAGGGGGTACCGGGGAGCTGTTTTTT. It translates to CASSLVGGTGELFF.

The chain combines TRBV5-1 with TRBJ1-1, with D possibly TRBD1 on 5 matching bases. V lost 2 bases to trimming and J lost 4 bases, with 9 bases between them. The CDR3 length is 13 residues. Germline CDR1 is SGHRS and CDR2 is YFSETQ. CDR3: CASSFRVPTEAFF. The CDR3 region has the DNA TGCGCCAGCAGCTTCAGGGTACCCACTGAAGCTTTCTTT. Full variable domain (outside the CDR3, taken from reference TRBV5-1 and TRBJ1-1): KAGVTQTPRYLIKTRGQQVTLSCSPISGHRSVSWYQQTPGQGLQFLFEYFSETQRNKGNFPGRFSGRQFSNSRSEMNVSTLELGDSALYLCASSFRVPTEAFFGQGTRLTVV.

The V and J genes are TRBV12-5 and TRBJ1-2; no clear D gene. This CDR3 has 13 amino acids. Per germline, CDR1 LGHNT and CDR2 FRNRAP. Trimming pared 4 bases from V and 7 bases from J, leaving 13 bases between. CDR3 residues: CASGSPEYSGYTF. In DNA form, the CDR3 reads TGTGCTAGTGGTTCTCCGGAGTATTCTGGCTACACCTTC.

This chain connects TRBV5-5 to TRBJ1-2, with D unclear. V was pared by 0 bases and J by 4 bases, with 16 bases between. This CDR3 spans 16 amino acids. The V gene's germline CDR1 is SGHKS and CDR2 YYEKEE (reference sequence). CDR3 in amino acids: CASSLGVQGDFYGYTF. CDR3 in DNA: TGTGCCAGCAGCTTGGGAGTGCAAGGCGACTTCTATGGCTACACCTTC.

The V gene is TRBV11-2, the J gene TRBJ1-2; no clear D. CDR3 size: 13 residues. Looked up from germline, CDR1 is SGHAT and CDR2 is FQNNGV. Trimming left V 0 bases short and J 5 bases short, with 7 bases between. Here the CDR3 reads CASSLDLAYGYTF. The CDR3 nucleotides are TGTGCCAGCAGCTTAGATCTAGCGTATGGCTACACCTTC.

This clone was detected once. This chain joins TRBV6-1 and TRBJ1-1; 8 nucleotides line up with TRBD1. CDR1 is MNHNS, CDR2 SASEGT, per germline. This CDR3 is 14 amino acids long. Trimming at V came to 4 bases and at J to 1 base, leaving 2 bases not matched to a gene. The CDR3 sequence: CASSVDRGNTEAFF. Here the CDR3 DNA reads TGTGCCAGCAGTGTTGACAGGGGGAACACTGAAGCTTTCTTT.

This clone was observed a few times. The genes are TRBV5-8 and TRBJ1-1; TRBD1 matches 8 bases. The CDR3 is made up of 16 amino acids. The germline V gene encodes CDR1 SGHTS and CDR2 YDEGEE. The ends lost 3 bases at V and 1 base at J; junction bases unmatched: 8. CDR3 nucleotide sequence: TGTGCCAGCAGCTGGGACAGGCGACTTTCGAACACTGAAGCTTTCTTT. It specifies CASSWDRRLSNTEAFF. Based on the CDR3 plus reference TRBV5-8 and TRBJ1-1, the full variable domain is EAGVTQSPTHLIKTRGQQATLRCSPISGHTSVYWYQQALGLGLQFLLWYDEGEERNRGNFPPRFSGRQFPNYSSELNVNALELEDSALYLCASSWDRRLSNTEAFFGQGTRLTVV.

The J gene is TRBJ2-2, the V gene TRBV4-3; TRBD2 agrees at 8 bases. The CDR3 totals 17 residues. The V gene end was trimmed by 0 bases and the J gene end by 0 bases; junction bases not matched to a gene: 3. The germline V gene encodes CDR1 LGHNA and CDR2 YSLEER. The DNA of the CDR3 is TGCGCCAGCAGCCAAGATCCGGGGGGGTCGAACACCGGGGAGCTGTTTTTT. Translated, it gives CASSQDPGGSNTGELFF.

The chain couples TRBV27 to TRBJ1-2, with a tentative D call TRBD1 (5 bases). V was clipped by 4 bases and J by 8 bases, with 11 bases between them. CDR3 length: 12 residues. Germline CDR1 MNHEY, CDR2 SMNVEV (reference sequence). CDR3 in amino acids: CASSYGGGGYTF. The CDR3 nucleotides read TGTGCCAGCAGTTACGGGGGTGGAGGCTACACCTTC.

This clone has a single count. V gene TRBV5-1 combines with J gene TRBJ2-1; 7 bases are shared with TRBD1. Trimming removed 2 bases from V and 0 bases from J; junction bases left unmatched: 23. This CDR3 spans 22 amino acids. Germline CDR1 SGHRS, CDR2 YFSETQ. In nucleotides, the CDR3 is TGCGCCAGCAGCTTCGGAGGCACAGGGGCCCCCACAAATGTAGGCTCCTACAATGAGCAGTTCTTC. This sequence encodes CASSFGGTGAPTNVGSYNEQFF.

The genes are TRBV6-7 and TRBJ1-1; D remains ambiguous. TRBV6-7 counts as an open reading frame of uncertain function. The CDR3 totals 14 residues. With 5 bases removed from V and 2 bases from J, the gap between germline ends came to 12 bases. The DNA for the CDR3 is TGTGCCAGCAGTCTGAGCCACAGTAACACTGAAGCTTTCTTT. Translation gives CASSLSHSNTEAFF.